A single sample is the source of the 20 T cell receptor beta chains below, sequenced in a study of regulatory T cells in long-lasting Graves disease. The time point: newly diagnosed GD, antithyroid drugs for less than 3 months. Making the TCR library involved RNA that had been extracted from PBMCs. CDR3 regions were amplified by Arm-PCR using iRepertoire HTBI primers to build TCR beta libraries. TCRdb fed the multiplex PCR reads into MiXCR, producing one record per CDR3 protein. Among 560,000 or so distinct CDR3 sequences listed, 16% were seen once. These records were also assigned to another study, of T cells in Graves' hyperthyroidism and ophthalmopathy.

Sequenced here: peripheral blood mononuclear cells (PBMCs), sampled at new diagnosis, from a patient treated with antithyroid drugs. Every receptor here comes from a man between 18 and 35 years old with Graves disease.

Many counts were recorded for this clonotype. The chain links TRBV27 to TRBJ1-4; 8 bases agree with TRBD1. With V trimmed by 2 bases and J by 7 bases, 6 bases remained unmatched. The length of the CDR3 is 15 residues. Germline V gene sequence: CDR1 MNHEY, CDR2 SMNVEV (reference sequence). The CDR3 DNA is TGTGCCAGCAGTTTAATTGGACAGGGAGGTGAAAAACTGTTTTTT. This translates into CASSLIGQGGEKLFF.

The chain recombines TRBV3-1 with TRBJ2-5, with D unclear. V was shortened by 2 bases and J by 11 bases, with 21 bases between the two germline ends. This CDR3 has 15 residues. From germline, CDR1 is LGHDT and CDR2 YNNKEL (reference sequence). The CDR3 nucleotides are TGTGCCAGCAGCCAAAGACTGGACCAGACATCCGGTCAGTACTTC. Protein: CASSQRLDQTSGQYF.

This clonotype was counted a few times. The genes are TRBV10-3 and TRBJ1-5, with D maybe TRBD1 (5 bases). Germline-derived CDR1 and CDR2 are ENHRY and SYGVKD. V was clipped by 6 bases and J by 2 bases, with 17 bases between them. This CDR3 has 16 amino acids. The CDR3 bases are TGTGCCATCAGCGGGGGGTCTCGGGTAGGCAATCAGCCCCAGCATTTT. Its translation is CAISGGSRVGNQPQHF.

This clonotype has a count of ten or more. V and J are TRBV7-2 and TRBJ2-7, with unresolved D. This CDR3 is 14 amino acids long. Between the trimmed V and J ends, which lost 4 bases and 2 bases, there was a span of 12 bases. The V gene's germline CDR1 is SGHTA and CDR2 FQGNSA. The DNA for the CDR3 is TGTGCCAGCAGCTCGACGGGCCTGGCCTACGAGCAGTACTTC. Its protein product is CASSSTGLAYEQYF.

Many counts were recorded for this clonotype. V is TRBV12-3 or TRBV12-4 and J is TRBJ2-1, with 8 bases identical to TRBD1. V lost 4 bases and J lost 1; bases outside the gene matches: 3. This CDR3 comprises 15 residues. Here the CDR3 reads CASSSTGGSYNEQFF. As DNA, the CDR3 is TGTGCCAGCAGTTCCACAGGGGGATCCTACAATGAGCAGTTCTTC.

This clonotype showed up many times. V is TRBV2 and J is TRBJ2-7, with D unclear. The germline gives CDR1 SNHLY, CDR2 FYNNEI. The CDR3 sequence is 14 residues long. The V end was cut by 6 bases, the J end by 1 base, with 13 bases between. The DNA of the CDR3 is TGTGCCAGCAGAGACTTGGATGTTTCCTACGAGCAGTACTTC. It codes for CASRDLDVSYEQYF. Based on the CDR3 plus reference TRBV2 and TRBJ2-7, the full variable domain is EPEVTQTPSHQVTQMGQEVILRCVPISNHLYFYWYRQILGQKVEFLVSFYNNEISEKSEIFDDQFSVERPDGSNFTLKIRSTKLEDSAMYFCASRDLDVSYEQYFGPGTRLTVT.

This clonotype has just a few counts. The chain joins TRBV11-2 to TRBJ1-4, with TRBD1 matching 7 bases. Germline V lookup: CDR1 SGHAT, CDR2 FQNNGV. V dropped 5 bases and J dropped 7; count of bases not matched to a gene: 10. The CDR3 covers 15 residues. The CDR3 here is CASSVTGTVGEKLFF. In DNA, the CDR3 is TGTGCCAGCAGCGTAACCGGGACAGTAGGTGAAAAACTGTTTTTT. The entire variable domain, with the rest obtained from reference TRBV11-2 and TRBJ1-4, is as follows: EAGVAQSPRYKIIEKRQSVAFWCNPISGHATLYWYQQILGQGPKLLIQFQNNGVVDDSQLPKDRFSAERLKGVDSTLKIQPAKLEDSAVYLCASSVTGTVGEKLFFGSGTQLSVL.

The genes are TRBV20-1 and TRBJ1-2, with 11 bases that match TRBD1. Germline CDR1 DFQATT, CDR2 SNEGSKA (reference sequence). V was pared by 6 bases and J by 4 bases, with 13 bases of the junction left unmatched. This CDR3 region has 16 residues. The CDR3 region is CSALGTGGLEGYGYTF. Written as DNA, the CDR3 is TGCAGTGCCTTGGGGACAGGGGGATTGGAGGGCTATGGCTACACCTTC.

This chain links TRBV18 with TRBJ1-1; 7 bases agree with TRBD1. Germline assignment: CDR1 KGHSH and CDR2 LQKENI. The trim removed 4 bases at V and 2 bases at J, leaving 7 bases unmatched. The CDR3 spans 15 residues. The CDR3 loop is CASSQPGQRNTEAFF. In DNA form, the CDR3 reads TGTGCCAGCTCACAGCCGGGACAGAGAAACACTGAAGCTTTCTTT. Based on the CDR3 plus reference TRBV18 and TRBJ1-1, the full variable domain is NAGVMQNPRHLVRRRGQEARLRCSPMKGHSHVYWYRQLPEEGLKFMVYLQKENIIDESGMPKERFSAEFPKEGPSILRIQQVVRGDSAAYFCASSQPGQRNTEAFFGQGTRLTVV.

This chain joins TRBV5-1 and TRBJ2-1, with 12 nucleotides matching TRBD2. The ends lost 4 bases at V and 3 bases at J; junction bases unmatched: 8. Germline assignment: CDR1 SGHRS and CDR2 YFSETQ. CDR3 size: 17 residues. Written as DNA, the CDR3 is TGCGCCAGCAGCGTCGGACTAGCGGGGCCCCACTACAATGAGCAGTTCTTC. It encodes CASSVGLAGPHYNEQFF.

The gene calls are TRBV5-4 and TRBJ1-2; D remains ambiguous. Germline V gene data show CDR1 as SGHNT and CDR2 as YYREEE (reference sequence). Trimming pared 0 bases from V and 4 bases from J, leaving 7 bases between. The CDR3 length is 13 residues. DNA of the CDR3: TGTGCCAGCAGCTTGGGACACCTCTATGGCTACACCTTC. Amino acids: CASSLGHLYGYTF.

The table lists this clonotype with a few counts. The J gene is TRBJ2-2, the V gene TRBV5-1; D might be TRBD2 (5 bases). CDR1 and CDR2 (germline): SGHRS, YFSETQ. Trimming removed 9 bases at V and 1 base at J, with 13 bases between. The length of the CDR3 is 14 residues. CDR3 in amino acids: CATTRALNTGELFF. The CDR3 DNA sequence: TGCGCCACCACGCGGGCGCTGAACACCGGGGAGCTGTTTTTT.

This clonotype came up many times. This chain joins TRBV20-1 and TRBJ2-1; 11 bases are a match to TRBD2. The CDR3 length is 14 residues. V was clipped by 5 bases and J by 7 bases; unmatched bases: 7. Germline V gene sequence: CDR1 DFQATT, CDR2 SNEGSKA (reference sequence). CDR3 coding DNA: TGCAGTGCTTTTTCGGGACTAGCGGAAAATGAGCAGTTCTTC. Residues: CSAFSGLAENEQFF.

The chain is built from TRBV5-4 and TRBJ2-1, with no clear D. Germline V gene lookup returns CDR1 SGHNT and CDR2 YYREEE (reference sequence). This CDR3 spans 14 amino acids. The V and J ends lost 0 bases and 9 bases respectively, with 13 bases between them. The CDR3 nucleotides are TGTGCCAGCAGCTTGGTAGGTGCAACTGGTGAGCAGTTCTTC. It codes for CASSLVGATGEQFF. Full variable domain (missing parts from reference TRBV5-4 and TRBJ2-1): ETGVTQSPTHLIKTRGQQVTLRCSSQSGHNTVSWYQQALGQGPQFIFQYYREEENGRGNFPPRFSGLQFPNYSSELNVNALELDDSALYLCASSLVGATGEQFFGPGTRLTVL.

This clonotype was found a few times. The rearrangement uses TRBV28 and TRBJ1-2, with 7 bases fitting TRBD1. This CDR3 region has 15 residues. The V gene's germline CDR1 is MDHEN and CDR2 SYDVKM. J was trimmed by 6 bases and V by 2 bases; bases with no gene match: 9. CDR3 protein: CASSLGGTALNGYTF. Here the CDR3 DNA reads TGTGCCAGCAGTTTAGGGGGGACAGCTTTAAATGGCTACACCTTC.

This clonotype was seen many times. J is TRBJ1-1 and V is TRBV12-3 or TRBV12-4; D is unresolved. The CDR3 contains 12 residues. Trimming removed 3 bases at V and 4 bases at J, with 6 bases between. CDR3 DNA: TGTGCCAGCAGTTTGAGGTTCACTGAAGCTTTCTTT. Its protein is CASSLRFTEAFF.

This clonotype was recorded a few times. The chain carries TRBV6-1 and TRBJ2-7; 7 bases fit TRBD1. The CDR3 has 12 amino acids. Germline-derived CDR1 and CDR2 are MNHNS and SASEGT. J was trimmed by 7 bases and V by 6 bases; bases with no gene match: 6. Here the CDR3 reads CASRQGSGEQYF. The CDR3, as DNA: TGTGCCAGCAGACAGGGGTCGGGGGAGCAGTACTTC.

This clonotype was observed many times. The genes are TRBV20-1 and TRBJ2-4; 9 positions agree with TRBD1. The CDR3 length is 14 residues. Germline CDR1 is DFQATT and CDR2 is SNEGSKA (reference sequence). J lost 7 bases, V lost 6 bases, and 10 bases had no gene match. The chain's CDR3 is CSAQNRGHRNIQYF. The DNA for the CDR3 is TGCAGTGCCCAAAACAGGGGGCATCGGAACATTCAGTACTTC.

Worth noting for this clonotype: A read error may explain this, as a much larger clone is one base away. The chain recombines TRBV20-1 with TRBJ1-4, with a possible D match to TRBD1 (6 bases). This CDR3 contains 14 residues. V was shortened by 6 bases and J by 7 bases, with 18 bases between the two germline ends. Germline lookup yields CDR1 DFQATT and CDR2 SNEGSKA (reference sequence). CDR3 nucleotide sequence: TGCAGTGCGCCATGCCGGGACACCCTTGAAAAACTGTTTTTT. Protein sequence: CSAPCRDTLEKLFF.

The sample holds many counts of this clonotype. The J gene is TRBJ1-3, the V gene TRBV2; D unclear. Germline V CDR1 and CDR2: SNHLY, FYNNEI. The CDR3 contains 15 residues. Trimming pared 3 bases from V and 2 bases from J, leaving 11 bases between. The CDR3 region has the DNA TGTGCCAGCAGTGATCGGCAGCACACTGGAAACACCATATATTTT. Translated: CASSDRQHTGNTIYF.